This TCR beta chain was identified in a study of breast tumors, draining lymph nodes, adjacent tissues. Samples came from axillary lymph nodes draining the breast cancer. The germline gives CDR1 SGHTA, CDR2 FQGNSA. The CDR3 is made up of 11 amino acids. V was shortened by 5 bases and J by 11 bases, with 13 bases between the two germline ends. The table lists this clonotype with many counts. TCRdb recomputed calls from the multiplex PCR reads with MiXCR, one row per CDR3 protein. In the table there are under 350,000 distinct CDR3 sequences, around 30% of which are singletons. This rearrangement joins TRBV7-2 to TRBJ2-7; a weak D match, TRBD2 (5 bases). This TCR came from a female donor with breast cancer. Some clones in this sample may be carry-over from other donors' samples. The sequencing sample was made of axillary lymph node tissue. The CDR3: CASSQRGIEYF. The DNA for the CDR3 is TGTGCCAGCAGCCAGCGAGGGATTGAGTACTTC.